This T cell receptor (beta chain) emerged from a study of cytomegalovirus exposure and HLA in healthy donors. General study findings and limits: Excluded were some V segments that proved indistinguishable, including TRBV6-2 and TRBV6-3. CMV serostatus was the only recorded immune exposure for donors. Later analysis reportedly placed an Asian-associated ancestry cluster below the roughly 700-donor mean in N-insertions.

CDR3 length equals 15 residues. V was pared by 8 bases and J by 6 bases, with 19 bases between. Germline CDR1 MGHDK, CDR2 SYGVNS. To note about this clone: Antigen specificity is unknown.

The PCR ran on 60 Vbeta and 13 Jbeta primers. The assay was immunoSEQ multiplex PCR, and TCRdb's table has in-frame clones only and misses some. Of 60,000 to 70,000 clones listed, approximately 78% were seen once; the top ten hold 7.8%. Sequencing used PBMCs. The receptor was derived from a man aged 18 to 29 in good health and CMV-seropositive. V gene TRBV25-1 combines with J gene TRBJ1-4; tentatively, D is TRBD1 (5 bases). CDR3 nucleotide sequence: TGTGCCAGCCGGGACCCCGGGCGGGGGGATGAAAAACTGTTTTTT. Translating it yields CASRDPGRGDEKLFF.